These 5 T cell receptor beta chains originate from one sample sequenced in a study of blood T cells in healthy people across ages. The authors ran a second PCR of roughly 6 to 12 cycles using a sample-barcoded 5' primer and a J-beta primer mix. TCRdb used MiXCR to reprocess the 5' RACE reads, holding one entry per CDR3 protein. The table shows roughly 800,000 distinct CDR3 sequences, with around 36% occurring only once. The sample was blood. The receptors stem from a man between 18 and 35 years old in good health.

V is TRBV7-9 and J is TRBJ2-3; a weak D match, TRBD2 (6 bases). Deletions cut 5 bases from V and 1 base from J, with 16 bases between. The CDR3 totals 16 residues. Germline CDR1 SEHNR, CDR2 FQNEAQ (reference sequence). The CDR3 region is CASSLSLGLGTDTQYF. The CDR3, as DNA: TGTGCCAGCAGCCTATCCCTGGGACTCGGCACAGATACGCAGTATTTT. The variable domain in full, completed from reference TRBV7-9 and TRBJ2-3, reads DTGVSQNPRHKITKRGQNVTFRCDPISEHNRLYWYRQTLGQGPEFLTYFQNEAQLEKSRLLSDRFSAERPKGSFSTLEIQRTEQGDSAMYLCASSLSLGLGTDTQYFGPGTRLTVL.

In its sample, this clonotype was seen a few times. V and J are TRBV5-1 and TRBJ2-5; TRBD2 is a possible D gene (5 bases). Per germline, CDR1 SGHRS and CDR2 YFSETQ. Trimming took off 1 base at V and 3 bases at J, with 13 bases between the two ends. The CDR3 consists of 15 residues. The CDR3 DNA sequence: TGCGCCAGCAGCTTGTTGGGCCCCGGGGAAGAGACCCAGTACTTC. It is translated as CASSLLGPGEETQYF.

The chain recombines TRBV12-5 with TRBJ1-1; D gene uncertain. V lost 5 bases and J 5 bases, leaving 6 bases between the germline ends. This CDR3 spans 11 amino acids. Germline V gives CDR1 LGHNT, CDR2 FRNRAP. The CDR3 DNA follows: TGTGCTAGTGGTGACGGGACTGAAGCTTTCTTT. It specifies CASGDGTEAFF.

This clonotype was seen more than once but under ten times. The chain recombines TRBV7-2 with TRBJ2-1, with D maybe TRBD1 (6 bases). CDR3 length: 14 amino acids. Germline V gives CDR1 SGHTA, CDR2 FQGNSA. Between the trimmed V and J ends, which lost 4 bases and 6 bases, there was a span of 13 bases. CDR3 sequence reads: CASSSQGQSNEQFF. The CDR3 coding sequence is TGTGCCAGCAGCTCTCAGGGACAAAGCAATGAGCAGTTCTTC.

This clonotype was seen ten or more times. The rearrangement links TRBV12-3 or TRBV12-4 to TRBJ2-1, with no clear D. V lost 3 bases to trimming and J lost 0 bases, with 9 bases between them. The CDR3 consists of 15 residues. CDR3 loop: CASSLDPSSYNEQFF. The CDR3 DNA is TGTGCCAGCAGTTTGGACCCCAGCTCCTACAATGAGCAGTTCTTC.